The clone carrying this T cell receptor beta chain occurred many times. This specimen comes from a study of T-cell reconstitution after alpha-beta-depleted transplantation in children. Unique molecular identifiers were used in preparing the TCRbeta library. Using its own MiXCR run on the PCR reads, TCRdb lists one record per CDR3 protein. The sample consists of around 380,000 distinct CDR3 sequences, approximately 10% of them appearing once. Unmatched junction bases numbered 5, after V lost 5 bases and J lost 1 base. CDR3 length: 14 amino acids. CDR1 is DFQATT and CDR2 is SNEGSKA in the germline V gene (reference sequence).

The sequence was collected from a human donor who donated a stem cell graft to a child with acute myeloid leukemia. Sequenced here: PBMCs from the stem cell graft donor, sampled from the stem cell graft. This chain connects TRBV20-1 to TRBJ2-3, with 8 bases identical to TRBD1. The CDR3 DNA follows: TGCAGTGCTGGACCGGGACAGGGCACAGATACGCAGTATTTT. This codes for CSAGPGQGTDTQYF.